This TCR beta chain comes out of a study of T cell changes during pregnancy in multiple sclerosis. Sequenced by immunoSEQ multiplex PCR; TCRdb stores in-frame clones only, minus some. The sample lists tens of thousands of clones, roughly 92% occurring once. The ends lost 3 bases at V and 5 bases at J; junction bases unmatched: 8. The CDR3 is made up of 15 amino acids. Germline lookup yields CDR1 LGHNT and CDR2 FRNRAP. Source: CD4+ T cells from peripheral blood mononuclear cells, taken in the first trimester of pregnancy. J is TRBJ1-1 and V is TRBV12-5; 8 bases map to TRBD1. The sequence was obtained from a female donor with multiple sclerosis, enrolled in a pregnancy study. CDR3 sequence: CASGFGTGRGTEAFF. CDR3 coding DNA: TGTGCTAGTGGTTTCGGGACAGGTCGGGGGACTGAAGCTTTCTTT.